This paragraph covers one T cell receptor beta chain sequence. The antigen remains unidentified. Only in-frame clones appear in the TCRdb table, and some are missing; sequencing was by immunoSEQ multiplex PCR. The table has 120,000 or so clones, around 90% seen once. The sample is drawn from a study of T cell responses to AZD1222 COVID-19 vaccine. Study as a whole: Second doses were pooled across both intervals (about 4 or about 12 weeks). Study observations and caveats: Epitopes outside B.1.351 and B.1.1.7 mutated regions reportedly drew nearly half of spike TCRs. Two AZD1222 administrations were followed by greater Spike-specific TCR breadth and depth. Most donors were white British, females outnumbered males, and clonal diversity was possibly underestimated.

The CDR3 has 13 amino acids. Trimming left V 3 bases short and J 5 bases short, with 9 bases between. This rearrangement joins TRBV12-3 or TRBV12-4 to TRBJ2-3, with a tentative D call TRBD2 (6 bases). This receptor was obtained from an adult in good health. Sequenced here: peripheral blood, sampled on day 0 of AZD1222 vaccination. The chain's CDR3 is CASSLTRRDTQYF. The CDR3, as DNA: TGTGCCAGCAGTTTGACTAGGAGAGATACGCAGTATTTT.